The T cell receptor (beta chain) described here comes from a study of blood T cell repertoires in COVID-19. Study overall: From the United States, Italy and Spain came samples of acute and convalescent COVID-19.

Trimming took off 5 bases at V and 5 bases at J, with 21 bases between the two ends. Germline V lookup: CDR1 SGHDT, CDR2 YYEEEE. The CDR3 has 16 amino acids. In the original processing: Reference gene primer amplification in the assay estimated nucleated cell counts. Assay: immunoSEQ multiplex PCR; the TCRdb copy retains only in-frame clones and omits some. Clonal size and the V and J genes are those of that table, whereas D and trimming came from the DNA. The repertoire holds approximately 260,000 clones, with 79% as singletons. The source material was peripheral blood. The TCR was taken from a woman in her forties with active or convalescent COVID-19. The chain uses TRBV5-6 and TRBJ2-3; D may be TRBD2 (5 bases). The CDR3 loop is CASSLSLEERLDTQYF. Here the CDR3 DNA reads TGTGCCAGCAGTTTGTCTTTGGAGGAAAGGTTAGATACGCAGTATTTT.